This TCR beta chain came from a study of blood T cell repertoires in COVID-19. Study-level background: The samples span acute and convalescent COVID-19 from the United States, Italy and Spain. T cells, B-cell-depleted T cells, or PBMCs supplied cDNA or gDNA.

Germline CDR1 ENHRY, CDR2 SYGVKD. J was trimmed by 1 base and V by 5 bases; bases with no gene match: 20. The CDR3 covers 21 residues. Per the original data handling: Reference gene primer amplification in the assay estimated nucleated cell counts. Produced via immunoSEQ multiplex PCR; TCRdb's table is partial and in-frame only. D and trimming come from the DNA, and the V and J calls and clone size come from that table. The sample yields around 51,000 clones, 86% seen once. This sequence was found in a woman over 75 with acute or convalescent COVID-19. The sample taken for sequencing was peripheral blood. The gene calls are TRBV10-3 and TRBJ1-3, with 10 bases lining up with TRBD1. The CDR3 here is CAISNFTPGTGDLPSGNTIYF. In nucleotides, the CDR3 is TGTGCCATCAGTAACTTCACCCCAGGGACAGGGGATCTTCCTTCTGGAAACACCATATATTTT.